One sample yielded the 3 T cell receptor beta chains listed below, sequenced in a study of T-cell memory formation after mild COVID-19 (dated by TCRdb to the early 2020s). Library preparation used 5' RACE. This sample was sequenced with an Illumina NovaSeq 6000. TCRdb reprocessed the public reads (quality trimming at Q25 with fastp, clone calling with MiXCR) and kept in-frame beta chains. Each CDR3 protein gets just one entry, which takes the most common genes and DNA from the rows behind it. The sample has hundreds of thousands of distinct CDR3 sequences on record, more than 15% of them singletons. The top ten clonotypes cover approximately 12% of the sample. The specimen was PBMCs or a T cell subset sorted from them (not recorded which). Source of these receptors: an adult woman who had mild COVID-19 (a few samples of this study predate the infection). The sample titles of this study are shuffled in the database, so cell type and time point are left out; the donor was told from shared clones.

About this clonotype: The final CDR3 position lacks the conserved phenylalanine or tryptophan, pointing to a likely read error. The chain employs TRBV25-1 and TRBJ2-7; weak D call: TRBD1 (5 bases). The CDR3 length is 14 residues. With 6 bases removed from V and 6 bases from J, the gap between germline ends came to 18 bases. Germline values: CDR1 MGHDK, CDR2 SYGVNS. CDR3 residues: CASRADSSPGEQYL. The DNA of the CDR3 is TGTGCCAGCAGGGCAGACAGTTCTCCAGGCGAGCAGTACTTA.

The chain is built from TRBV4-3 and TRBJ2-7; 10 nucleotides match TRBD1. J was trimmed by 5 bases and V by 0 bases; bases with no gene match: 4. Germline V CDR1 and CDR2: LGHNA, YSLEER. The CDR3 is made up of 15 amino acids. The DNA for the CDR3 is TGCGCCAGCAGCCAAGACGACAGGGGGCACGACGAGCAGTACTTC. It codes for CASSQDDRGHDEQYF.

The V and J genes are TRBV7-2 and TRBJ2-4; possibly TRBD2 for D (5 bases). The CDR3 contains 16 residues. Germline V CDR1 and CDR2: SGHTA, FQGNSA. V lost 2 bases to trimming and J lost 0 bases, with 11 bases between them. The CDR3 here is CASSLNLALAKNIQYF. The CDR3 DNA reads as TGTGCCAGCAGCTTAAATCTAGCCTTAGCCAAAAACATTCAGTACTTC.